Listed below are T cell receptor beta chains from one sample, sequenced in a study of spatial heterogeneity in lung cancer. Each CDR3 protein gets one entry after TCRdb re-called the 5' RACE reads with MiXCR. This sample has roughly 120,000 distinct CDR3 sequences, with 12% found just once. This specimen consisted of PBMCs, obtained at follow-up. These receptors all come from a male donor with early-stage non-small cell lung cancer. Each CDR3 is given with its conserved first and last residue. The D gene is left open where the match is weak. Clone size appears in some rows only: once, few, many, or a class for an expanded clone.

clone_size: few; j_call: TRBJ2-3; d_call: TRBD2; v_call: TRBV10-3; cdr3_nt: TGTGCCATCCGCCCTAGCGGGGCTGACGATACGCAGTATTTT; cdr3_aa: CAIRPSGADDTQYF
clone_size: many; j_call: TRBJ2-2; d_call: NA; v_call: TRBV10-3; cdr3_nt: TGTGCCGTGCAGGGGTACGCCGGGGAGCTGTTTTTT; cdr3_aa: CAVQGYAGELFF
clone_size: few; j_call: TRBJ2-3; d_call: TRBD1; v_call: TRBV18; cdr3_nt: TGTGCCAGCGGGACAGCAGATACGCAGTATTTT; cdr3_aa: CASGTADTQYF
clone_size: NA; j_call: TRBJ1-4; d_call: NA; v_call: TRBV5-1; cdr3_nt: TGCGCCAGCAGCTTGGGGGCTGGGCTCCGAGAAAAACTGTTTTTT; cdr3_aa: CASSLGAGLREKLFF
clone_size: NA; j_call: TRBJ1-5; d_call: NA; v_call: TRBV6-2/TRBV6-3; cdr3_nt: TGTGCCAGCAGTACAGTACAGGGAGTCAGCAATCAGCCCCAGCATTTT; cdr3_aa: CASSTVQGVSNQPQHF
clone_size: NA; j_call: TRBJ1-1; d_call: NA; v_call: TRBV9; cdr3_nt: TGTGCCAGCAGCCCCCGTGAGGCAAACACTGAAGCTTTCTTT; cdr3_aa: CASSPREANTEAFF
clone_size: few; j_call: TRBJ2-1; d_call: NA; v_call: TRBV21-1; cdr3_nt: TGTGCCAGCAGCAAAGTGGGTCATGAGCAGTTCTTC; cdr3_aa: CASSKVGHEQFF
clone_size: many; j_call: TRBJ1-4; d_call: NA; v_call: TRBV30; cdr3_nt: TGTGCCTGGAGTGTCTCTTCAACTAATGAAAAACTGTTTTTT; cdr3_aa: CAWSVSSTNEKLFF
clone_size: NA; j_call: TRBJ2-3; d_call: TRBD1; v_call: TRBV29-1; cdr3_nt: TGCAGCGTAAGGACAGGGGGCGTAGATACGCAGTATTTT; cdr3_aa: CSVRTGGVDTQYF
clone_size: many; j_call: TRBJ2-4; d_call: NA; v_call: TRBV9; cdr3_nt: TGTGCCAGCAGCACCGGGCCCCCAGGTGGCAAAAACATTCAGTACTTC; cdr3_aa: CASSTGPPGGKNIQYF
clone_size: NA; j_call: TRBJ2-3; d_call: TRBD2; v_call: TRBV7-2; cdr3_nt: TGTGCCAGCAGCGGCACGGAGCGGGGGGGCCGAGGTACGCAGTATTTT; cdr3_aa: CASSGTERGGRGTQYF
clone_size: NA; j_call: TRBJ2-3; d_call: TRBD1; v_call: TRBV29-1; cdr3_nt: TGCAGCGCTGACATTGCAGGGGGCTCAGATACGCAGTATTTT; cdr3_aa: CSADIAGGSDTQYF
clone_size: many; j_call: TRBJ2-1; d_call: TRBD1; v_call: TRBV5-1; cdr3_nt: TGCGCCAGCAGCCCAGGGACAGTCCACTACAATGAGCAGTTCTTC; cdr3_aa: CASSPGTVHYNEQFF
clone_size: NA; j_call: TRBJ2-3; d_call: NA; v_call: TRBV20-1; cdr3_nt: TGCAGTGCTAGAGGGGGGCCGACAGGTAGCACAGATACGCAGTATTTT; cdr3_aa: CSARGGPTGSTDTQYF
clone_size: NA; j_call: TRBJ1-5; d_call: NA; v_call: TRBV7-2; cdr3_nt: TGTGCCAGCAGCTTAAGACCAGCCCCTGCCAATCAGCCCCAGCATTTT; cdr3_aa: CASSLRPAPANQPQHF
clone_size: NA; j_call: TRBJ1-2; d_call: NA; v_call: TRBV5-1; cdr3_nt: TGCGCCAGCAGCTTGATATCGGGGGCGGATGGCTACACCTTC; cdr3_aa: CASSLISGADGYTF
clone_size: few; j_call: TRBJ2-3; d_call: NA; v_call: TRBV6-1; cdr3_nt: TGTGCCAGCATAGAGTCTAGAGCGCAAGATACGCAGTATTTT; cdr3_aa: CASIESRAQDTQYF
clone_size: many; j_call: TRBJ1-1; d_call: NA; v_call: TRBV10-3; cdr3_nt: TGTGCCATCAGTGGAGGCAGTCTCTTGTACCCTCAAGCTTTCTTT; cdr3_aa: CAISGGSLLYPQAFF
clone_size: NA; j_call: TRBJ2-6; d_call: NA; v_call: TRBV19; cdr3_nt: TGTGCCAGTAGTAGGGGACGGCCCTCTGGGGCCAACGTCCTGACTTTC; cdr3_aa: CASSRGRPSGANVLTF
clone_size: many; j_call: TRBJ1-2; d_call: NA; v_call: TRBV19; cdr3_nt: TGTGCCAGTCATCAGGGATTTGGCTACACCTTC; cdr3_aa: CASHQGFGYTF
clone_size: few; j_call: TRBJ2-3; d_call: NA; v_call: TRBV10-3; cdr3_nt: TGTGCCATCAGCGGGGACGGGTCAGATACGCAGTATTTT; cdr3_aa: CAISGDGSDTQYF
clone_size: NA; j_call: TRBJ1-2; d_call: NA; v_call: TRBV6-2/TRBV6-3; cdr3_nt: TGTGCCAGCAGCAGTGAGGGCGCCGGATATGGCTACACCTTC; cdr3_aa: CASSSEGAGYGYTF
clone_size: few; j_call: TRBJ1-5; d_call: NA; v_call: TRBV7-2; cdr3_nt: TGTGCCAGCAGCTCCTACAATCAGCCCCAGCATTTT; cdr3_aa: CASSSYNQPQHF
clone_size: many; j_call: TRBJ1-4; d_call: TRBD1; v_call: TRBV4-3; cdr3_nt: TGCGCCAGCAGCCAACAGACAGGGACTAATGAAAAACTGTTTTTT; cdr3_aa: CASSQQTGTNEKLFF
clone_size: NA; j_call: TRBJ2-7; d_call: TRBD2; v_call: TRBV6-2/TRBV6-3; cdr3_nt: TGTGCCAGCAGTTACTCGGCTAGCGGGGGCGGCGAGCAGTACTTC; cdr3_aa: CASSYSASGGGEQYF
clone_size: NA; j_call: TRBJ1-5; d_call: TRBD1; v_call: TRBV28; cdr3_nt: TGTGCCAGCAATCCGGGACTCAGGGGGAGCAATCAGCCCCAGCATTTT; cdr3_aa: CASNPGLRGSNQPQHF
clone_size: many; j_call: TRBJ2-5; d_call: TRBD1; v_call: TRBV29-1; cdr3_nt: TGCAGCGTCCTGACAGGGTTGGAGACCCAGTACTTC; cdr3_aa: CSVLTGLETQYF
clone_size: many; j_call: TRBJ1-6; d_call: NA; v_call: TRBV29-1; cdr3_nt: TGCAGCTTCTCCCCAAGCCCAAATTCACCCCTCCACTTT; cdr3_aa: CSFSPSPNSPLHF
clone_size: few; j_call: TRBJ2-1; d_call: NA; v_call: TRBV2; cdr3_nt: TGTGCCAGCACCTCCGACCGTATCTTGAATGAGCAGTTCTTC; cdr3_aa: CASTSDRILNEQFF
clone_size: NA; j_call: TRBJ2-5; d_call: TRBD1; v_call: TRBV7-9; cdr3_nt: TGTGCCAGCAGAGCGGGACAGGGAAAAGAGACCCAGTACTTC; cdr3_aa: CASRAGQGKETQYF
clone_size: many; j_call: TRBJ2-5; d_call: NA; v_call: TRBV11-2; cdr3_nt: TGTGCCAGCAGCTTTCCCAGGGACGGAGAGACCCAGTACTTC; cdr3_aa: CASSFPRDGETQYF
clone_size: NA; j_call: TRBJ1-5; d_call: NA; v_call: TRBV6-5; cdr3_nt: TGTGCCAGCAGTTCTACCGGGGAGCCCCAGCATTTT; cdr3_aa: CASSSTGEPQHF
clone_size: many; j_call: TRBJ2-3; d_call: NA; v_call: TRBV20-1; cdr3_nt: TGCAGTGCTAGCCCGGGCACAGATACGCAGTATTTT; cdr3_aa: CSASPGTDTQYF
clone_size: NA; j_call: TRBJ1-1; d_call: TRBD1; v_call: TRBV2; cdr3_nt: TGTGCCAGCAGGGGGGACAGTATGAACACTGAAGCTTTCTTT; cdr3_aa: CASRGDSMNTEAFF
clone_size: NA; j_call: TRBJ2-7; d_call: TRBD1; v_call: TRBV15; cdr3_nt: TGTGCCACCAGCAGAGGAGGACAGGGCTCCTACGAGCAGTACTTC; cdr3_aa: CATSRGGQGSYEQYF
clone_size: NA; j_call: TRBJ2-3; d_call: NA; v_call: TRBV5-1; cdr3_nt: TGCGCCAGCAGCTGGGGATCGGGGGTGTACACAGATACGCAGTATTTT; cdr3_aa: CASSWGSGVYTDTQYF
clone_size: many; j_call: TRBJ2-1; d_call: NA; v_call: TRBV6-2/TRBV6-3; cdr3_nt: TGTGCCAGCAGTTACTCGACCAGGTTCTATGAGCAGTTCTTC; cdr3_aa: CASSYSTRFYEQFF
clone_size: NA; j_call: TRBJ2-3; d_call: NA; v_call: TRBV11-3; cdr3_nt: TGTGCCAGCAGTTTTTACACAGATACGCAGTATTTT; cdr3_aa: CASSFYTDTQYF
clone_size: few; j_call: TRBJ2-1; d_call: TRBD1; v_call: TRBV5-1; cdr3_nt: TGCGCCAGCAGCTTGGCGGGGACAGGGTCCTACAATGAGCAGTTCTTC; cdr3_aa: CASSLAGTGSYNEQFF
clone_size: many; j_call: TRBJ2-5; d_call: NA; v_call: TRBV5-1; cdr3_nt: TGCGCCAGCAGCTTGGTGGACTCCCAAGAGACCCAGTACTTC; cdr3_aa: CASSLVDSQETQYF
clone_size: NA; j_call: TRBJ2-2; d_call: TRBD1; v_call: TRBV29-1; cdr3_nt: TGCAGCGCCGGACAGGGGGCCGACACCGGGGAGCTGTTTTTT; cdr3_aa: CSAGQGADTGELFF
clone_size: NA; j_call: TRBJ2-1; d_call: TRBD1; v_call: TRBV20-1; cdr3_nt: TGCAGTGCTAGTGGGACAGGGGACAATGAGCAGTTCTTC; cdr3_aa: CSASGTGDNEQFF
clone_size: NA; j_call: TRBJ2-1; d_call: NA; v_call: TRBV29-1; cdr3_nt: TGCAGCGTGGGGACTCCCCCGGACAATGAGCAGTTCTTC; cdr3_aa: CSVGTPPDNEQFF
clone_size: NA; j_call: TRBJ1-5; d_call: NA; v_call: TRBV6-5; cdr3_nt: TGTGCCAGCAGTTACTCGTCGGGGCAGCCCCAGCATTTT; cdr3_aa: CASSYSSGQPQHF
clone_size: NA; j_call: TRBJ1-2; d_call: NA; v_call: TRBV10-3; cdr3_nt: TGTGCCATCAGTGAAGGGATGATTAACTATGGCTACACCTTC; cdr3_aa: CAISEGMINYGYTF
clone_size: many; j_call: TRBJ2-3; d_call: TRBD2; v_call: TRBV11-3; cdr3_nt: TGTGCCAGCAGCCCGGGACTAGCGAACACAGATACGCAGTATTTT; cdr3_aa: CASSPGLANTDTQYF
clone_size: NA; j_call: TRBJ1-2; d_call: NA; v_call: TRBV29-1; cdr3_nt: TGCAGCGTTGTGCTAAATCAGGGCTATGGCTACACCTTC; cdr3_aa: CSVVLNQGYGYTF
clone_size: NA; j_call: TRBJ2-3; d_call: NA; v_call: TRBV7-2; cdr3_nt: TGTGCCATTGATACGCAGTATTTT; cdr3_aa: CAIDTQYF
clone_size: NA; j_call: TRBJ1-1; d_call: NA; v_call: TRBV6-4; cdr3_nt: TGTGCCAGCAGTGCCCCACAGGTTAGGACTGAAGCTTTCTTT; cdr3_aa: CASSAPQVRTEAFF
clone_size: many; j_call: TRBJ2-3; d_call: TRBD2; v_call: TRBV4-1; cdr3_nt: TGCGCCAGCAGCCGGGGTCCGCTAGCGGACACAGATACGCAGTATTTT; cdr3_aa: CASSRGPLADTDTQYF
clone_size: many; j_call: TRBJ2-3; d_call: NA; v_call: TRBV29-1; cdr3_nt: TGCAGCGTTTTAATTAATACGCAGTATTTT; cdr3_aa: CSVLINTQYF